This T cell receptor beta chain was retrieved from a study of T-cell memory formation after mild COVID-19. In its sample, this clonotype was seen a few times. Using its own MiXCR run on the 5' RACE reads, TCRdb lists one record per CDR3 protein. Seen here are fewer than 700,000 distinct CDR3 sequences, about 20% observed once, and the top ten hold approximately 12%. The clonotype comes from an adult woman who had mild COVID-19 (a few samples of this study predate the infection). Cell type and time point are not known. Sequencing was done on a sample of PBMCs or a T cell subset sorted from them (not recorded which).

The CDR3 coding sequence is TGCGCCAGCAGCTCTAGCGGGGTGAGCACAGATACGCAGTATTTT. This codes for CASSSSGVSTDTQYF. This chain links TRBV5-1 with TRBJ2-3; 9 nucleotides match TRBD2. The V and J ends lost 3 bases and 0 bases, in that order; junction bases with no gene match: 2. The length of the CDR3 is 15 residues. Looked up from germline, CDR1 is SGHRS and CDR2 is YFSETQ.